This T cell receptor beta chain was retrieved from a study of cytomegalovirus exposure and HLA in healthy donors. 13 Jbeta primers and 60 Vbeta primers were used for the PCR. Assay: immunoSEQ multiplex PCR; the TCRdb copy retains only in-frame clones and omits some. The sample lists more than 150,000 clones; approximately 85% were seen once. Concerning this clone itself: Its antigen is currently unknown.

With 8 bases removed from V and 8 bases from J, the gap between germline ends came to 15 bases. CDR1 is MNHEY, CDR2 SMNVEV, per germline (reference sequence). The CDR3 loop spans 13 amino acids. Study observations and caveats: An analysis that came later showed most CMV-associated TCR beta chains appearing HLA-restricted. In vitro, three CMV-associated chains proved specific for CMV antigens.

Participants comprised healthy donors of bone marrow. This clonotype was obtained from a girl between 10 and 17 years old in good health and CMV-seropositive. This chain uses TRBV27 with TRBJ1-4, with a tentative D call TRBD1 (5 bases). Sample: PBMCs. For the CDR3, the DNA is TGTGCCAGCGCAGGGCGGGGTCGAGAAAAACTGTTTTTT. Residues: CASAGRGREKLFF.